The next 14 T cell receptor beta chains were all read from a single sample in a study of radiotherapy plus CTLA-4 blockade in lung cancer. Only in-frame clones appear in the TCRdb table, and some are missing; sequencing was by immunoSEQ multiplex PCR. Of approximately 76,000 clones in the sample, roughly 79% were seen once. Sequences were derived from peripheral blood, sampled from a patient treated with radiotherapy plus ipilimumab. The receptors derive from a human donor with non-small cell lung cancer who had a partial response to radiotherapy plus ipilimumab. Some clones in this sample may be carry-over from other donors' samples.

The rearrangement uses TRBV6-5 and TRBJ2-7, with D tentatively TRBD1 (5 bases). Trimming cost V 2 bases and J 3 bases, with 5 bases left between them. CDR1 MNHEY and CDR2 SVGAGI come from the germline V gene. CDR3 length: 12 residues. This chain's CDR3 is CASSYDSYEQYF. In DNA form, the CDR3 reads TGTGCCAGCAGTTACGACAGCTACGAGCAGTACTTC.

This clone has a single count. V is TRBV28 and J is TRBJ2-3, with 8 bases fitting TRBD1. The CDR3 consists of 16 residues. Germline CDR1 MDHEN, CDR2 SYDVKM. V shed 7 bases and J 3 bases; nucleotides not matched to a gene: 12. CDR3 sequence: CASMIVGRGQTDTQYF. In nucleotides, the CDR3 is TGTGCCAGCATGATCGTTGGCAGGGGGCAGACAGATACGCAGTATTTT.

The gene calls are TRBV18 and TRBJ1-1; D perhaps matches TRBD1 (5 bases). The CDR3 has 14 amino acids. V lost 6 bases and J 1 base, leaving 12 bases between the germline ends. The germline gives CDR1 KGHSH, CDR2 LQKENI. DNA of the CDR3: TGTGCCAGCTCGACGACAGCTGAGAACACTGAAGCTTTCTTT. Translation gives CASSTTAENTEAFF.

The V and J genes are TRBV7-3 and TRBJ2-3; D call uncertain. V shed 3 bases and J shed 4 bases, with 8 bases lying between them. The CDR3 is 13 amino acids. Germline CDR1 SGHTA, CDR2 FQGTGA. CDR3 DNA sequence: TGTGCCAGCAGCTTTGAGGTGGCAGATACGCAGTATTTT. Translating it yields CASSFEVADTQYF.

This clone was detected a few times. The rearrangement joins TRBV10-3 to TRBJ1-2, with D uncertain. The ends were cut back, 2 bases at V and 0 bases at J, with 7 bases in the middle. The CDR3 is made up of 14 amino acids. Germline lookup yields CDR1 ENHRY and CDR2 SYGVKD. The CDR3 DNA follows: TGTGCCATCAGTGAGCAGGTAGCTAACTATGGCTACACCTTC. Translating it yields CAISEQVANYGYTF.

V gene TRBV11-2 combines with J gene TRBJ2-1, with TRBD2 matching 10 bases. The CDR3 spans 15 residues. V lost 4 bases to trimming and J lost 9 bases; unmatched junction nucleotides: 9. CDR1 and CDR2 from the germline V gene are SGHAT and FQNNGV. CDR3 in amino acids: CASSWNLAGVSEQFF. CDR3 nucleotide sequence: TGTGCCAGCAGCTGGAACCTAGCGGGAGTAAGTGAGCAGTTCTTC.

The gene calls are TRBV28 and TRBJ1-2; 8 bases map to TRBD1. CDR1 MDHEN and CDR2 SYDVKM come from the germline V gene. CDR3 length: 13 amino acids. J lost 4 bases, V lost 7 bases, and 5 bases had no gene match. CDR3 amino acids: CASTPGTGYGYTF. The CDR3 region has the DNA TGTGCCAGCACCCCCGGGACAGGCTATGGCTACACCTTC.

The gene calls are TRBV5-1 and TRBJ2-2, with a possible D match to TRBD2 (5 bases). The V gene's germline CDR1 is SGHRS and CDR2 YFSETQ. The CDR3 spans 14 residues. V gave up 0 bases and J gave up 6 bases, with 9 bases separating them. DNA of the CDR3: TGCGCCAGCAGCTTGGTGTCCGGGGCCGGGGAGCTGTTTTTT. Its translation: CASSLVSGAGELFF.

This clone has just a few counts. The chain carries TRBV10-3 and TRBJ2-7; D is possibly TRBD2 (5 bases). Germline V gene data show CDR1 as ENHRY and CDR2 as SYGVKD. V lost 3 bases and J lost 0, with 12 bases in between. The CDR3 is made up of 15 amino acids. The DNA of the CDR3 is TGTGCCATCAGTGAATCCACTAGATCCTCCTACGAGCAGTACTTC. It yields the protein CAISESTRSSYEQYF.

The V and J genes are TRBV19 and TRBJ1-5, with a weak D call TRBD1 (5 bases). The CDR3 extends over 15 amino acids. V lost 7 bases and J lost 6, with 19 bases in between. Germline lookup yields CDR1 LNHDA and CDR2 SQIVND (reference sequence). As DNA, the CDR3 is TGTGCCAGTAATTCGGGTGGTGACAGACTTCAGCCCCAGCATTTT. This translates into CASNSGGDRLQPQHF.

The chain has TRBV6-5 and TRBJ2-2; 10 positions agree with TRBD1. Germline-derived CDR1 and CDR2 are MNHEY and SVGAGI. V lost 5 bases and J lost 6; bases outside the gene matches: 6. The CDR3 is 15 amino acids. The CDR3 sequence: CASSAGTGDPGELFF. In DNA, the CDR3 is TGTGCCAGCAGTGCCGGGACAGGGGATCCCGGGGAGCTGTTTTTT.

This clone was seen only once. The rearrangement joins TRBV5-4 to TRBJ1-1; D possibly corresponds to TRBD1 (5 bases). Looked up from germline, CDR1 is SGHNT and CDR2 is YYREEE (reference sequence). The length of the CDR3 is 14 residues. V gave up 3 bases and J gave up 1 base, with 10 bases separating them. CDR3: CASSSRGRNTEAFF. CDR3 nucleotides: TGTGCCAGCAGCTCTAGGGGCAGGAACACTGAAGCTTTCTTT.

The V call is TRBV9, the J call TRBJ2-7; 8 bases are shared with TRBD2. The CDR3 contains 14 residues. The germline V gene encodes CDR1 SGDLS and CDR2 YYNGEE. Trimming cost V 4 bases and J 5 bases; bases outside gene matches: 8. The CDR3 region is CASSTRGGGNEQYF. The CDR3, as DNA: TGTGCCAGCAGCACCCGGGGGGGAGGGAACGAGCAGTACTTC. The whole variable domain, filled in from reference TRBV9 and TRBJ2-7, reads DSGVTQTPKHLITATGQRVTLRCSPRSGDLSVYWYQQSLDQGLQFLIQYYNGEERAKGNILERFSAQQFPDLHSELNLSSLELGDSALYFCASSTRGGGNEQYFGPGTRLTVT.

CDR3 DNA: TGTGCCAGCAGCCCGGGACTAGCCCTCCGCGGCGGGGATGAGCAGTTCTTC. Protein sequence: CASSPGLALRGGDEQFF. The chain employs TRBV5-4 and TRBJ2-1; TRBD2 matches at 9 bases. Trimming cost V 4 bases and J 8 bases; bases outside gene matches: 16. This CDR3 is 17 amino acids long. In germline, CDR1 is SGHNT, CDR2 YYREEE (reference sequence).